The entry below gives a single TCR beta chain sequence along with its context. Clones were sequenced by immunoSEQ multiplex PCR, and TCRdb holds only the in-frame ones, with some missing. The sample has some 220,000 clones; 80% are singletons. This sample is part of a study of blood T cell repertoires in COVID-19. The wider study: Collection of acute and convalescent COVID-19 samples took place in the United States, Italy and Spain. Nucleic acid was either cDNA or gDNA, and it came from T cells, B-cell-depleted T cells, or PBMCs.

The germline CDR1 and CDR2 sequences are MNHNY and SVGAGI (reference sequence). V shed 6 bases and J shed 3 bases, with 11 bases lying between them. This CDR3 has 14 amino acids. The rearrangement links TRBV6-6 to TRBJ2-2; a weak D match, TRBD2 (6 bases). This clonotype was obtained from a human donor in a cohort sampled during active COVID-19. Sequencing used peripheral blood. CDR3 nucleotide sequence: TGTGCCAGCAGCTCCCGGAGGGACACCGGGGAGCTGTTTTTT. It translates to CASSSRRDTGELFF.